This TCR beta chain came from a study of T cell responses to AZD1222 COVID-19 vaccine. The study, taken as a whole, reports: Nearly half of spike-specific TCRs reportedly target variant regions that are unmutated in the B.1.351 and B.1.1.7 variants. Females made up more of the donors, who were largely white British, and clonal diversity may have come out too low. Among vaccine-associated CD4 TCRs, coverage spanned spike, with dominance at 160-218 and 743-854.

Only in-frame clones appear in the TCRdb table, and some are missing; sequencing was by immunoSEQ multiplex PCR. The sample records 95,000 to 150,000 clones, approximately 90% being singletons. This clone came up once. What it binds is not known. This TCR came from an adult in good health. The sample in question was peripheral blood, obtained on day 0 of MenACWY control vaccination.

The DNA for the CDR3 is TGTGCCAGCAGCTTGTCTGTACTAGCGGGAGTTGAGACCCAGTACTTC. As protein: CASSLSVLAGVETQYF. V is TRBV5-4 and J is TRBJ2-5, with 11 bases lining up with TRBD2. This CDR3 is 16 amino acids long. The V and J ends lost 1 base and 5 bases, in that order; junction bases with no gene match: 7. From germline, CDR1 is SGHNT and CDR2 YYREEE (reference sequence).